This T cell receptor beta chain was profiled in a study of T cell responses to AZD1222 COVID-19 vaccine. Germline values: CDR1 LGHDT, CDR2 YNNKEL (reference sequence). J lost 9 bases, V lost 3 bases, and 17 bases had no gene match. This CDR3 has 17 amino acids. This clone appeared a single time. What it binds is not known. Method: immunoSEQ multiplex PCR; TCRdb's copy keeps in-frame clones and lacks some. The sample consists of tens of thousands of clones, 70% to 90% of them appearing once. Study results and caveats: Seropositive status at baseline applied to only five or six AZD1222 recipients. Spike-specific TCR breadth and depth rose after two AZD1222 doses. In a largely white British group with more females than males, clonal diversity was possibly underestimated.

This sequence was found in an adult who received the AZD1222 COVID-19 vaccine. The sample was peripheral blood, taken 28 days after the second AZD1222 dose. This chain uses TRBV3-1 (or the pseudogene TRBV3-2) with TRBJ2-1; 7 nucleotides line up with TRBD1. For the CDR3, the DNA is TGTGCCAGCAGCCACAGACAAAGGGGTGGGACAGACCCTGAGCAGTTCTTC. Amino acid sequence: CASSHRQRGGTDPEQFF.